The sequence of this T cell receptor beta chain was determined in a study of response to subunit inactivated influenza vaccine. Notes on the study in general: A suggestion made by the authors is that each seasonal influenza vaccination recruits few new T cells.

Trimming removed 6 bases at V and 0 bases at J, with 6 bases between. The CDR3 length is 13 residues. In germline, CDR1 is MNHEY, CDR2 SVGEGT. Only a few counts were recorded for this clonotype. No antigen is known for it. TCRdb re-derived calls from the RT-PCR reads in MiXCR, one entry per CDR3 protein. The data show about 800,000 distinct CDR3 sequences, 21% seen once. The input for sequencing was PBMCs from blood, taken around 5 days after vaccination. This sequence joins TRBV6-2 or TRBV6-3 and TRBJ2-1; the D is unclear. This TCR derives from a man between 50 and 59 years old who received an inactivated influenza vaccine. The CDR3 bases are TGTGCCAGCAGCCGGTACTCCTACAATGAGCAGTTCTTC. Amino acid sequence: CASSRYSYNEQFF.